A selection of T cell receptor beta chains follows, all from one sample in a study of regulatory T cells in long-lasting Graves disease. TCRdb reprocessed the multiplex PCR reads via MiXCR and lists one record per CDR3 protein. The table records about 350,000 distinct CDR3 sequences, approximately 15% of them present only once. The same sample was also used in a study of T cells in Graves' hyperthyroidism and ophthalmopathy.

The source was peripheral blood mononuclear cells (PBMCs), collected at new diagnosis, from a patient treated with antithyroid drugs. The receptors shown here come from a man between 35 and 55 years old with Graves disease. The CDR3 runs from the conserved cysteine through the conserved F or W. The D gene is left open where the match is weak. A clone size is listed for some rows: how often the clone was seen (once, few, many), or a class if it is expanded.

j_call clone_size v_call d_call cdr3_length cdr3_nt cdr3_aa
TRBJ1-1 . TRBV5-4 . 15 TGTGCCAGCAGCTTGCCGGGGGGGACAAACACTGAAGCTTTCTTT CASSLPGGTNTEAFF
TRBJ1-6 many TRBV30 . 13 TGTGCCTGGAATGAAGGCTTTGGTTCACCCCTCCACTTT CAWNEGFGSPLHF
TRBJ2-2 few TRBV20-1 TRBD1 13 TGCAGTGCTCAGCCAGGGGGAATCGGGGAGCTGTTTTTT CSAQPGGIGELFF
TRBJ1-5 . TRBV19 . 12 TGTGCCAGTAAACTAAGGGATCAGCCCCAGCATTTT CASKLRDQPQHF
TRBJ2-3 many TRBV20-1 . 17 TGCAGTGCTAGGGGCGGGGCACGAGCTCGGGCCCTGGATACGCAGTATTTT CSARGGARARALDTQYF
TRBJ1-1 many TRBV2 . 12 TGTGCCAGCAGGACTACAGGGACTGAAGCTTTCTTT CASRTTGTEAFF
TRBJ1-5 . TRBV19 TRBD1 20 TGTGCCAGCAGCCAGTTAACCCATTCCCGACGGGACAGGGGCAATCAGCCCCAGCATTTT CASSQLTHSRRDRGNQPQHF
TRBJ1-6 many TRBV25-1 TRBD1 14 TGTGCCAGCAGTGACAGGGGGCCTAATTCACCCCTCCACTTT CASSDRGPNSPLHF
TRBJ2-2 few TRBV27 TRBD1 16 TGTGCCAGCAGTCTCGGGACAGGGGTGGGCACCGGGGAGCTGTTTTTT CASSLGTGVGTGELFF
TRBJ2-7 . TRBV5-1 TRBD1 15 TGCGCCAGCAGCTTGGGACAGGGGCCGTCTAGCGAGCAGTACTTC CASSLGQGPSSEQYF
TRBJ2-1 . TRBV6-2/TRBV6-3 TRBD2 15 TGTGCCAGCAGCCGCCCAGCGGGGGGGCTTGGTGAGCAGTTCTTC CASSRPAGGLGEQFF
TRBJ1-1 many TRBV7-2 . 12 TGTGCCAGCAGCTTACGGACGGAAGCCGCTTTCTTT CASSLRTEAAFF
TRBJ2-5 many TRBV27 . 13 TGTGCCAGCAGTTCGGGGGTTTCACAGACCCAGTACTTC CASSSGVSQTQYF
TRBJ2-3 many TRBV29-1 TRBD1 15 TGCAGCGTGACTAGGACAGGGAGCATCACAGATACGCAGTATTTT CSVTRTGSITDTQYF
TRBJ1-1 many TRBV30 . 12 TGTGCCTGGACGTGGGGGGGGTATGAAGCTTTCTTT CAWTWGGYEAFF
TRBJ2-5 few TRBV7-6 TRBD2 14 TGTGCCAGCACCACGGGCACTAGCGGGTTATCCCAGTACTTC CASTTGTSGLSQYF
TRBJ1-5 many TRBV6-5 . 13 TGTGCCAGCAGTTACTCTGGGGCTCAGCCCCAGCATTTT CASSYSGAQPQHF
TRBJ1-2 few TRBV6-2/TRBV6-3 . 14 TGTGCCAGCAGTACCGGGACACTTGTTGCCGGCTACACCTTC CASSTGTLVAGYTF
TRBJ1-4 . TRBV5-6 . 15 TGTGCCAGCAGCCCCTCAGGAGCCCGGAATGAAAAACTGTTTTTT CASSPSGARNEKLFF
TRBJ1-2 many TRBV7-2 . 14 TGTGCCAGCAGCAAACCTTTCGCCTCCTATGGCTACACCTTC CASSKPFASYGYTF
TRBJ2-7 many TRBV29-1 TRBD1 13 TGCAGCGTTACCGGGACAGGCAACTACGAGCAGTACTTC CSVTGTGNYEQYF
TRBJ2-3 many TRBV5-4 . 16 TGTGCCAGCAGCTTGGGTTTAGAACGGGGAACAGATACGCAGTATTTT CASSLGLERGTDTQYF
TRBJ1-1 many TRBV7-9 TRBD1 15 TGTGCCAGCAGCCCGGGACAGGGTGTGAGCACTGAAGCTTTCTTT CASSPGQGVSTEAFF
TRBJ1-2 . TRBV20-1 TRBD1 13 TGCAGTGCTATGGACAGGGGCGGTACAGGGTACACCTTC CSAMDRGGTGYTF
TRBJ2-3 many TRBV18 TRBD1 15 TGTGCCAGCAGCCCCAGGGGGCGGCGCACAGATACGCAGTATTTT CASSPRGRRTDTQYF
TRBJ2-2 few TRBV2 . 15 TGTGCCAGCAATACATTAAGGGCAGACACCGGGGAGCTGTTTTTT CASNTLRADTGELFF
TRBJ2-3 . TRBV9 TRBD2 16 TGTGCCAGCAGCGACGGAGCGGGGGGCGCCACAGATACGCAGTATTTT CASSDGAGGATDTQYF
TRBJ2-2 many TRBV7-2 . 16 TGTGCCAGCAGCCCGAGGACTTTTGCGAACACCGGGGAGCTGTTTTTT CASSPRTFANTGELFF
TRBJ2-1 . TRBV3-1 . 21 TGTGCCAGCAGCCTCATAACTCCAGGGGTGGGTCCCGTTAGGTCCTACAATGAGCAGTTCTTC CASSLITPGVGPVRSYNEQFF
TRBJ1-2 . TRBV2 . 12 TGTGCCAGCTCAAGGGAAAACTATGGCTACACCTTC CASSRENYGYTF
TRBJ1-5 many TRBV27 TRBD1 16 TGTGCCAGCAGTCCCCGGGACAGGTATCGCCTTATGCCCCAGCATTTT CASSPRDRYRLMPQHF
TRBJ1-2 . TRBV5-1 . 15 TGCGCCAGCAGCTTGGTAATCGGGGAAAGCTATGGCCACACCTTC CASSLVIGESYGHTF
TRBJ1-2 few TRBV28 . 15 TGTGCCAGCAGTCCAGTCGGCGGATTTAACTATGGCTACACCTTC CASSPVGGFNYGYTF
TRBJ2-2 . TRBV5-1 . 17 TGCGCCAGCAGCTTGGATGGTCCAGGGCTGAACACCGGGGAGCTGTTTTTT CASSLDGPGLNTGELFF
TRBJ2-2 few TRBV29-1 . 14 TGCAGCGTCTCCAACCAGGGGACAACCGGGGAGCTGTTTTTT CSVSNQGTTGELFF
TRBJ2-1 many TRBV7-3 . 12 TGTGCCAGCAGCTTAGGGCGAGGGGAGCAGTTCTTC CASSLGRGEQFF
TRBJ2-1 . TRBV20-1 TRBD2 14 TGCAGTGCTAGAGATCCGGCTAGCGGGGATGAGCAGTTCTTC CSARDPASGDEQFF
TRBJ2-2 . TRBV19 . 14 TGTGCCACTCAAGAGAGGGAGTACACCGGGGAGCTGTTTTTT CATQEREYTGELFF
TRBJ2-3 many TRBV7-3 . 14 TGTGCCAGCAGCCCCCCCGGGCGTACAGATACGCAGTATTTT CASSPPGRTDTQYF
TRBJ1-5 . TRBV4-2 TRBD1 16 TGTGCCAGCAGCCAAGCCGGACAGGCCCTCAATCAGCCCCAGCATTTT CASSQAGQALNQPQHF
TRBJ1-1 many TRBV6-1 . 13 TGTGCCAGCAGTGAATTTGGGAACACTGAAGCTTTCTTT CASSEFGNTEAFF
TRBJ2-7 once TRBV20-1 TRBD1 16 TGCAGTGCTAGAGATACGCCAGGGGGCTTCACCTACGAGCAGTACTTC CSARDTPGGFTYEQYF
TRBJ2-7 . TRBV6-2/TRBV6-3 TRBD1 18 TGTGCCAGCAGACCAACCAGCCTAGGGACAGGCAATCCCTACGAGCAGTACTTC CASRPTSLGTGNPYEQYF
TRBJ1-1 many TRBV2 . 12 TGTGCCATCCGGACAGAAAACACTGAAGCTTTCTTT CAIRTENTEAFF
TRBJ1-2 many TRBV5-1 . 14 TGCGCCAGCAGCTTGGGTCCGTTCGACTATGGCTACACCTTC CASSLGPFDYGYTF
TRBJ2-1 many TRBV18 . 14 TGTGCCAGCTCACCACCGTCTGGGTACAATGAGCAGTTCTTC CASSPPSGYNEQFF